Shown below are 16 T cell receptor beta chains from a single sample sequenced in a study of shared clonotypes between healthy human individuals. Sequencing was performed with immunoSEQ multiplex PCR; in TCRdb, only in-frame clones are kept and a portion is missing. This sample has 2 million to 2.5 million clones, with less than 95% found just once. CD45RO negativity and positive selection for CCR7 defined naive CD8 cells, a population that excluded terminally differentiated effector memory CD45RA+ cells. The source material was naive CD8+ T cells sorted from blood. Source of these receptors: a man younger than 35 in good health.

The rearrangement uses TRBV28 and TRBJ2-7, with D possibly TRBD2 on 7 matching bases. Germline loops: CDR1 MDHEN, CDR2 SYDVKM. The CDR3 covers 14 residues. V lost 8 bases and J 0 bases, leaving 14 bases between the germline ends. The CDR3 sequence is CASLGGGDSYEQYF. The CDR3 DNA reads TGTGCCAGCCTAGGGGGGGGTGACTCCTACGAGCAGTACTTC. Full variable domain (remainder filled in from reference TRBV28 and TRBJ2-7): DVKVTQSSRYLVKRTGEKVFLECVQDMDHENMFWYRQDPGLGLRLIYFSYDVKMKEKGDIPEGYSVSREKKERFSLILESASTNQTSMYLCASLGGGDSYEQYFGPGTRLTVT.

The chain couples TRBV4-1 to TRBJ2-2, with D possibly matching TRBD2 (5 bases). The CDR3 is 15 amino acids. Germline-derived CDR1 and CDR2 are MGHRA and YSYEKL. V was trimmed by 5 bases and J by 8 bases, leaving 18 bases between them. The CDR3: CASSFIDPREGELFF. In DNA, the CDR3 is TGCGCCAGCAGCTTTATAGACCCGAGGGAAGGGGAGCTGTTTTTT.

The chain carries TRBV7-9 and TRBJ2-5, with 10 bases that match TRBD1. Germline trimming cut 5 bases from V and 3 bases from J; bases unmatched to any gene: 9. The germline CDR1 and CDR2 sequences are SEHNR and FQNEAQ (reference sequence). The CDR3 length is 16 residues. Here the CDR3 reads CASSGPWTGGKETQYF. In DNA, the CDR3 is TGTGCCAGCAGCGGCCCCTGGACAGGGGGTAAAGAGACCCAGTACTTC.

Concerning this clone itself: Other DNA sequences in this specimen translate into the identical CDR3. The rearrangement joins TRBV7-9 to TRBJ1-1; D possibly corresponds to TRBD1 (5 bases). V was cut by 5 bases and J by 7 bases, with 11 bases left in between. Germline CDR1 and CDR2: SEHNR and FQNEAQ (reference sequence). The CDR3 length is 12 residues. The chain's CDR3 is CASSQTEGEAFF. In DNA, the CDR3 is TGTGCCAGCAGCCAGACAGAGGGTGAAGCTTTCTTT. The whole variable domain, remainder taken from reference TRBV7-9 and TRBJ1-1, is DTGVSQNPRHKITKRGQNVTFRCDPISEHNRLYWYRQTLGQGPEFLTYFQNEAQLEKSRLLSDRFSAERPKGSFSTLEIQRTEQGDSAMYLCASSQTEGEAFFGQGTRLTVV.

V and J are TRBV5-4 and TRBJ2-7, with TRBD1 matching over 9 bases. The germline CDR1 and CDR2 sequences are SGHNT and YYREEE (reference sequence). Trimming removed 4 bases from V and 5 bases from J; junction bases left unmatched: 10. The CDR3 consists of 15 residues. This CDR3 reads CASSAGTGRRDEQYF. The CDR3 region has the DNA TGTGCCAGCAGCGCAGGGACAGGGAGAAGGGACGAGCAGTACTTC.

The rearrangement joins TRBV6-5 to TRBJ1-2, with TRBD1 identical over 8 bases. Germline CDR1 MNHEY, CDR2 SVGAGI. Trimming at V came to 0 bases and at J to 6 bases, leaving 9 bases not matched to a gene. The CDR3 contains 16 residues. For the CDR3, the DNA is TGTGCCAGCAGTTACTCACCCACAGGGGGTGTGGATGGCTACACCTTC. Amino acids: CASSYSPTGGVDGYTF.

The J gene is TRBJ2-1, the V gene TRBV5-1; D uncertain. Germline V gene data show CDR1 as SGHRS and CDR2 as YFSETQ. The CDR3 is made up of 15 amino acids. The germline V and J ends were trimmed by 4 bases and 5 bases, with 16 bases remaining between them. CDR3 coding DNA: TGCGCCAGCAGCCCGGGCCCTATGTGGGACAATGAGCAGTTCTTC. Protein sequence: CASSPGPMWDNEQFF.

This clone was detected only once. Other nucleotide sequences from this sample produce the same CDR3. The CDR3 sequence is CASSLVAYNEQFF. CDR3 nucleotide sequence: TGTGCCAGCAGCTTGGTCGCCTACAATGAGCAGTTCTTC. The chain links TRBV5-4 to TRBJ2-1; D gene uncertain. The ends were cut back, 0 bases at V and 2 bases at J, with 3 bases in the middle. Germline assignment: CDR1 SGHNT and CDR2 YYREEE (reference sequence). The CDR3 is 13 amino acids.

This sequence joins TRBV6-1 and TRBJ2-3; D possibly corresponds to TRBD2 (7 bases). V shed 7 bases and J shed 3 bases, with 11 bases lying between them. This CDR3 comprises 13 residues. CDR1 MNHNS and CDR2 SASEGT come from the germline V gene. CDR3: CASKGGATDTQYF. The CDR3 nucleotides read TGTGCCAGCAAAGGGGGGGCGACAGATACGCAGTATTTT.

The V gene is TRBV6-5, the J gene TRBJ2-1, with a weak D call TRBD2 (6 bases). The CDR3 contains 13 residues. The germline CDR1 and CDR2 sequences are MNHEY and SVGAGI. V lost 6 bases and J 9 bases, leaving 15 bases between the germline ends. The DNA for the CDR3 is TGTGCCAGCAGCTATCGGGAGCTAGGTGAGCAGTTCTTC. Amino acids: CASSYRELGEQFF.

The chain couples TRBV6-5 to TRBJ1-1, with a tentative D call TRBD1 (5 bases). This CDR3 region has 15 residues. V lost 2 bases to trimming and J lost 1 base, with 11 bases between them. Germline CDR1 is MNHEY and CDR2 is SVGAGI. The CDR3 nucleotides read TGTGCCAGCAGTTACACGGCGGGGGGGAACACTGAAGCTTTCTTT. Translated: CASSYTAGGNTEAFF.

V is TRBV5-4 and J is TRBJ1-1; D ambiguous. Per the germline V gene, CDR1 is SGHNT and CDR2 is YYREEE (reference sequence). Trimming stripped 0 bases from V and 0 bases from J, with 9 bases between. This CDR3 comprises 15 residues. CDR3 sequence: CASSLEHQMNTEAFF. CDR3 sequence (DNA): TGTGCCAGCAGCTTGGAGCATCAGATGAACACTGAAGCTTTCTTT.

V usage is TRBV27 and J usage is TRBJ2-1; 10 bases fit TRBD2. J lost 6 bases, V lost 3 bases, and 8 bases had no gene match. The CDR3 runs to 16 residues. The germline gives CDR1 MNHEY, CDR2 SMNVEV (reference sequence). The CDR3 region has the DNA TGTGCCAGCAGTTTTCTCAGCGGGGGGGCCATCAATGAGCAGTTCTTC. Translating gives CASSFLSGGAINEQFF.

The V call is TRBV29-1, the J call TRBJ2-7; 8 bases fit TRBD1. The germline V gene encodes CDR1 SQVTM and CDR2 ANQGSEA. The CDR3 runs to 13 residues. The junction had 9 bases not matched to a gene; V was cut back by 7 bases and J by 4 bases. CDR3 DNA sequence: TGCAGCGCTCTGACAGGGGCAGCGTACGAGCAGTACTTC. The encoded protein is CSALTGAAYEQYF.

With regard to this clone: The same CDR3 also results from other DNA sequences found in this sample. The V and J genes are TRBV27 and TRBJ2-7; 14 positions match TRBD2. This CDR3 comprises 16 residues. The germline CDR1 and CDR2 sequences are MNHEY and SMNVEV (reference sequence). J was trimmed by 3 bases and V by 5 bases; bases with no gene match: 6. This CDR3 is CASSPLGTSGSYEQYF. In DNA form, the CDR3 reads TGTGCCAGCAGTCCACTTGGGACTAGCGGGAGCTACGAGCAGTACTTC.

The V gene is TRBV28, the J gene TRBJ1-1, with D possibly matching TRBD1 (6 bases). The V end was cut by 5 bases, the J end by 4 bases, with 14 bases between. The CDR3 has 14 amino acids. Germline assignment: CDR1 MDHEN and CDR2 SYDVKM. The CDR3 loop is CASSTPQGGTEAFF. CDR3 DNA: TGTGCCAGCAGTACCCCACAGGGAGGCACTGAAGCTTTCTTT.